Reported below is one T cell receptor (beta chain). Germline and junction disagree at one end, which may indicate a read error. The data were taken from a study of regulatory T cells in long-lasting Graves disease. The time point is: newly diagnosed GD, antithyroid drugs for less than 3 months. The authors made the TCR library using RNA they extracted from PBMCs. Arm-PCR of CDR3 regions with iRepertoire HTBI primers generated TCR beta libraries. TCRdb re-called the multiplex PCR reads with MiXCR, one entry per CDR3 protein. This table holds roughly 440,000 distinct CDR3 sequences, roughly 17% found once. These data also formed part of another study, on T cells in Graves' hyperthyroidism and ophthalmopathy. According to that study: Uncontrolled infection, other autoimmune disease, pregnancy or lactation barred patients from enrollment.

The TCR comes from a woman aged 18 to 35 with Graves disease. Sequenced here: peripheral blood mononuclear cells (PBMCs), sampled at new diagnosis, from a patient treated with antithyroid drugs.

The CDR3 spells CASGLVFSGANVLTF. The DNA of the CDR3 is TGTGCCAGCGGTTTGGTTTTCTCTGGGGCCAACGTCCTGACTTTC. V and J are TRBV28 and TRBJ2-6, with unresolved D. The CDR3 has 15 amino acids. Germline CDR1 is MDHEN and CDR2 is SYDVKM.